This is a list of T cell receptor beta chains from one sample in a study of Ad26.COV2.S vaccination and SARS-CoV-2 variants. Generated by immunoSEQ multiplex PCR, the TCRdb table keeps only in-frame clones and is missing some. Here the sample spans over 100,000 clones, around 81% being singletons. This sample comprised peripheral blood, obtained after recovery from COVID-19. The receptors were gathered from a human donor who had recovered from COVID-19. CDR3s include the opening cysteine and the closing phenylalanine or tryptophan. Each record gives: V gene, J gene, CDR3 length, clone size, CDR3 protein. Some rows mark clone size as missing; the rest say once, few, many or name a class of expanded clone.

v_call: TRBV10-3
j_call: TRBJ2-3
cdr3_length: 14
clone_size: .
cdr3_aa: CAISESSTGDTQYF

v_call: TRBV4-2
j_call: TRBJ2-2
cdr3_length: 15
clone_size: .
cdr3_aa: CASSQTPEGWGELFF

v_call: TRBV5-1
j_call: TRBJ1-2
cdr3_length: 18
clone_size: .
cdr3_aa: CASSLGAGTGNLGYGYTF

v_call: TRBV5-4
j_call: TRBJ2-2
cdr3_length: 12
clone_size: .
cdr3_aa: CASSWGSGELFF

v_call: TRBV6-5
j_call: TRBJ2-2
cdr3_length: 15
clone_size: .
cdr3_aa: CASSQDRGNTGELFF

v_call: TRBV18
j_call: TRBJ1-5
cdr3_length: 21
clone_size: .
cdr3_aa: CASSPQSQSPADSYSNQPQHF

v_call: TRBV30
j_call: TRBJ1-5
cdr3_length: 13
clone_size: .
cdr3_aa: CAWAGAQDQPQHF

v_call: TRBV30
j_call: TRBJ2-1
cdr3_length: 15
clone_size: .
cdr3_aa: CAWSVPDRGANEQFF

v_call: TRBV5-1
j_call: TRBJ2-2
cdr3_length: 17
clone_size: .
cdr3_aa: CASSLRLRTSNTGELFF

v_call: TRBV19
j_call: TRBJ1-2
cdr3_length: 16
clone_size: few
cdr3_aa: CASTPSGTESNYGYTF

v_call: TRBV6-4
j_call: TRBJ1-1
cdr3_length: 15
clone_size: .
cdr3_aa: CASKMTGGAFTEAFF

v_call: TRBV7-9
j_call: TRBJ1-1
cdr3_length: 14
clone_size: .
cdr3_aa: CAGRSGDRNTEAFF

v_call: TRBV18
j_call: TRBJ1-2
cdr3_length: 15
clone_size: .
cdr3_aa: CASSPGQGAFDGYTF

v_call: TRBV24-1
j_call: TRBJ2-2
cdr3_length: 16
clone_size: .
cdr3_aa: CATSDFTGANTGELFF

v_call: TRBV4-1
j_call: TRBJ1-6
cdr3_length: 14
clone_size: .
cdr3_aa: CASRSGDFISPLHF

v_call: TRBV12-3/TRBV12-4
j_call: TRBJ2-6
cdr3_length: 13
clone_size: .
cdr3_aa: CASTRTGANVLTF

v_call: TRBV13
j_call: TRBJ2-7
cdr3_length: 16
clone_size: .
cdr3_aa: CASRSAAGGRSYEQYF

v_call: TRBV30
j_call: TRBJ2-3
cdr3_length: 15
clone_size: .
cdr3_aa: CAWSVGGGVTDTQYF

v_call: TRBV5-1
j_call: TRBJ1-3
cdr3_length: 14
clone_size: .
cdr3_aa: CASSEGSSGNTIYF

v_call: TRBV5-1
j_call: TRBJ2-5
cdr3_length: 14
clone_size: .
cdr3_aa: CASSGGLAQETQYF

v_call: TRBV5-1
j_call: TRBJ1-1
cdr3_length: 13
clone_size: .
cdr3_aa: CASTRAQNTEAFF

v_call: TRBV28
j_call: TRBJ2-2
cdr3_length: 15
clone_size: .
cdr3_aa: CASRHLDRATGELFF

v_call: TRBV7-3
j_call: TRBJ2-6
cdr3_length: 14
clone_size: .
cdr3_aa: CASSYGAGANVLTF

v_call: TRBV6-2/TRBV6-3
j_call: TRBJ2-1
cdr3_length: 16
clone_size: .
cdr3_aa: CASSYPQGAKYNEQFF

v_call: TRBV30
j_call: TRBJ2-5
cdr3_length: 15
clone_size: .
cdr3_aa: CAWSYRQGARETQYF

v_call: TRBV5-4
j_call: TRBJ1-2
cdr3_length: 16
clone_size: few
cdr3_aa: CASSLARVVLLSGYTF

v_call: TRBV3-1/TRBV3-2
j_call: TRBJ1-1
cdr3_length: 14
clone_size: .
cdr3_aa: CASRSGPGNTEAFF

v_call: TRBV28
j_call: TRBJ1-1
cdr3_length: 14
clone_size: .
cdr3_aa: CASRWTVRSTEAFF

v_call: TRBV27
j_call: TRBJ2-5
cdr3_length: 15
clone_size: few
cdr3_aa: CASADRNRRGETQYF

v_call: TRBV4-1
j_call: TRBJ2-7
cdr3_length: 13
clone_size: .
cdr3_aa: CASSQKTGYEQYF

v_call: TRBV6-5
j_call: TRBJ1-1
cdr3_length: 12
clone_size: .
cdr3_aa: CASSYGEREAFF

v_call: TRBV19
j_call: TRBJ1-5
cdr3_length: 14
clone_size: .
cdr3_aa: CASSRGQGDQPQHF

v_call: TRBV7-9
j_call: TRBJ1-4
cdr3_length: 14
clone_size: once
cdr3_aa: CASSPDDSGEKLFF

v_call: TRBV2
j_call: TRBJ2-1
cdr3_length: 15
clone_size: .
cdr3_aa: CASSGGLASYNEQFF

v_call: TRBV6-1
j_call: TRBJ2-7
cdr3_length: 12
clone_size: .
cdr3_aa: CASSEAAVEQYF

v_call: TRBV5-1
j_call: TRBJ2-7
cdr3_length: 14
clone_size: .
cdr3_aa: CASSPRGLSYEQYF

v_call: TRBV28
j_call: TRBJ1-2
cdr3_length: 13
clone_size: .
cdr3_aa: CAIPGQPNYGYTF

v_call: TRBV18
j_call: TRBJ2-3
cdr3_length: 15
clone_size: .
cdr3_aa: CASSPPATRSGTQYF

v_call: TRBV7-7
j_call: TRBJ2-2
cdr3_length: 12
clone_size: .
cdr3_aa: CASSPEDGELFF

v_call: TRBV29-1
j_call: TRBJ2-5
cdr3_length: 14
clone_size: .
cdr3_aa: CSVTLETPWETQYF

v_call: TRBV2
j_call: TRBJ2-1
cdr3_length: 11
clone_size: .
cdr3_aa: CASSEWDEQFF

v_call: TRBV30
j_call: TRBJ2-6
cdr3_length: 13
clone_size: .
cdr3_aa: CAWTSTGANVLTF

v_call: TRBV30
j_call: TRBJ1-1
cdr3_length: 13
clone_size: .
cdr3_aa: CAWSGQGETEAFF